The TCR beta chain described here comes from a study of long-term antiretroviral therapy in people with HIV. Version v3.0 of the immunoSEQ assay was performed at survey level. Each sample had sequencing targeting roughly 35,000-55,000 T-cell genomes. The repertoire was sequenced with immunoSEQ multiplex PCR; TCRdb's copy has only in-frame clones and lacks some. The sample holds some 27,000 clones, approximately 86% seen once. Trimming left V 1 base short and J 3 bases short, with 17 bases between. From germline, CDR1 is SQVTM and CDR2 ANQGSEA. The CDR3 spans 16 residues. The samples, holding about 0.95-11 million cryopreserved PBMC, were thawed before DNA extraction was carried out. In its sample, this clone was seen once. What it binds is unknown. Findings of the study overall: Blood collection from the mid-2000s to the late 2010s possibly occurred under older ART regimens.

The genes are TRBV29-1 and TRBJ2-3; D is perhaps TRBD2 (6 bases). The TCR sequence derives from a man aged 35 to 55 with HIV. Source: unsorted PBMCs, taken 3 years after starting antiretroviral therapy. The CDR3 DNA follows: TGCAGCGTTGAAGGTCATTTGGCGCGGGATACAGATACGCAGTATTTT. Encoded protein: CSVEGHLARDTDTQYF.